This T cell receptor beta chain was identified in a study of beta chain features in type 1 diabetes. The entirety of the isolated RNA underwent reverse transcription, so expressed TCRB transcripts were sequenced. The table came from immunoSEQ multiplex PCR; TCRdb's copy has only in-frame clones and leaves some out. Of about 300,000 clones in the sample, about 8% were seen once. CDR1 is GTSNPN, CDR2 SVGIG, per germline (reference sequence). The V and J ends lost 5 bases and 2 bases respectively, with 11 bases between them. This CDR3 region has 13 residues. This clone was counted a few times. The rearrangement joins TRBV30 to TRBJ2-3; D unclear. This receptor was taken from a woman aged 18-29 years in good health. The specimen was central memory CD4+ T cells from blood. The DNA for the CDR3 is TGTGCCTGGGGCTCCGAGGTCACAGATACGCAGTATTTT. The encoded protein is CAWGSEVTDTQYF.